This T cell receptor (beta chain) is drawn from a study of response to subunit inactivated influenza vaccine. General study results and limits: Authors suggested each seasonal flu vaccination may recruit only limited numbers of new T cells.

This clonotype has more than one count but fewer than ten. The antigen remains undetermined. TCRdb re-analysed the RT-PCR reads in MiXCR, keeping a single row per CDR3 protein. This table has 650,000 to 850,000 distinct CDR3 sequences, around 14% appearing once. This CDR3 contains 14 residues. Deletions cut 6 bases from V and 7 bases from J, with 19 bases between. CDR1 is DFQATT and CDR2 is SNEGSKA in the germline V gene (reference sequence). The sample in question was PBMCs from blood, obtained 14 days before vaccination. This TCR derives from a man in his fifties or sixties who received an inactivated influenza vaccine. The chain carries TRBV20-1 and TRBJ1-5, with D tentatively TRBD1 (5 bases). The CDR3 sequence: CSARAGRKEQPQHF. In nucleotides, the CDR3 is TGCAGTGCGAGGGCAGGGCGGAAGGAACAGCCCCAGCATTTT.